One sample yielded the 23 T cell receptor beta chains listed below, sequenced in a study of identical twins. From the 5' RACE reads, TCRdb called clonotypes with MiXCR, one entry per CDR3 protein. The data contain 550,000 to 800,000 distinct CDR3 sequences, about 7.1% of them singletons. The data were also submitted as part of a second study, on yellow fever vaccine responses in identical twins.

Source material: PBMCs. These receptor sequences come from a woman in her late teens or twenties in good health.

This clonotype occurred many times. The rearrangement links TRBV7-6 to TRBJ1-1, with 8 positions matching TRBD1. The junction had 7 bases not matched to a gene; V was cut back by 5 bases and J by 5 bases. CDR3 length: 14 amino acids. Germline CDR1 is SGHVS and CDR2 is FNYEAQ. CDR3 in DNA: TGTGCCAGCAGCCAAACAGGGGGTAATACTGAAGCTTTCTTT. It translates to CASSQTGGNTEAFF. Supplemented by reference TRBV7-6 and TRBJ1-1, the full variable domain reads GAGVSQSPRYKVTKRGQDVALRCDPISGHVSLYWYRQALGQGPEFLTYFNYEAQQDKSGLPNDRFSAERPEGSISTLTIQRTEQRDSAMYRCASSQTGGNTEAFFGQGTRLTVV.

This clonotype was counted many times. This chain's CDR3 is CASTGTSGAYNEQFF. The CDR3 DNA is TGTGCCAGCACCGGGACTAGCGGAGCATACAATGAGCAGTTCTTC. The chain is built from TRBV6-1 and TRBJ2-1; 11 nucleotides match TRBD2. The CDR3 runs to 15 residues. Germline CDR1 reads MNHNS; CDR2 reads SASEGT. J was trimmed by 4 bases and V by 7 bases; bases with no gene match: 6.

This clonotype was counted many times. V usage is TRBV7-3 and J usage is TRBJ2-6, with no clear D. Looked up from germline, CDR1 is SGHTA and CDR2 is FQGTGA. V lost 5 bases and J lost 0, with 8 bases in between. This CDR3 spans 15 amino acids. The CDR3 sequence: CASSAIVSGANVLTF. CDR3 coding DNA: TGTGCCAGCAGCGCAATAGTCTCTGGGGCCAACGTCCTGACTTTC.

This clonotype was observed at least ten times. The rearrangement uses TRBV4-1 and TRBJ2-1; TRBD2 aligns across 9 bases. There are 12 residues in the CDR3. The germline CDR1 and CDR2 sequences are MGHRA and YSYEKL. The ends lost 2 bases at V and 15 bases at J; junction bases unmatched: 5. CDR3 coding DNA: TGCGCCAGCAGCCAACGAGGGACTAGCCCGTTCTTC. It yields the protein CASSQRGTSPFF.

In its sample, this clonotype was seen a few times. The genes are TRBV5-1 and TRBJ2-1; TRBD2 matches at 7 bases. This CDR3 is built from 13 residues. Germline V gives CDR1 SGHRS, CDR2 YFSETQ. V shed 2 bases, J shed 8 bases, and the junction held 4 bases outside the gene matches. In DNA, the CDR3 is TGCGCCAGCAGCTTAGCGGGACGGTATGAGCAGTTCTTC. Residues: CASSLAGRYEQFF.

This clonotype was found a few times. CDR3 nucleotides: TGCGCCAGCAGCTTGACTAGCGGGGGCCCGGGAGATACGCAGTATTTT. Amino acids: CASSLTSGGPGDTQYF. The V and J genes are TRBV5-1 and TRBJ2-3; 11 bases map to TRBD2. This CDR3 region has 16 residues. V lost 1 base, J lost 5 bases, and 6 bases stayed unmatched. CDR1 is SGHRS, CDR2 YFSETQ, per germline.

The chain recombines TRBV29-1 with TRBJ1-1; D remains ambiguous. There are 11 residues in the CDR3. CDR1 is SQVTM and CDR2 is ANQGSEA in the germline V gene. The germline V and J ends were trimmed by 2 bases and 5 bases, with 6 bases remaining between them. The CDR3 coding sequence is TGCAGCGTTGAACCTACGACTGAAGCTTTCTTT. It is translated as CSVEPTTEAFF.

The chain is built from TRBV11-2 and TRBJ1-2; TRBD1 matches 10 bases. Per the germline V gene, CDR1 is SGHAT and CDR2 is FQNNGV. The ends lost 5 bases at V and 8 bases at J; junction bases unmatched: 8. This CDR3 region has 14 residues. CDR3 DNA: TGTGCCAGCAGCGTTAGGACAGGGGGTGAAGGCTACACCTTC. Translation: CASSVRTGGEGYTF.

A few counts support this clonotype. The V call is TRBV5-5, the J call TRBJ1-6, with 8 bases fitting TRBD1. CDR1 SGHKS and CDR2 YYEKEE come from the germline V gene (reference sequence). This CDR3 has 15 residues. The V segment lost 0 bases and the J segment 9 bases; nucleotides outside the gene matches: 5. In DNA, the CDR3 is TGTGCCAGCAGCTTGGAGGACAGGGCGGGTTCACCCCTCCACTTT. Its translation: CASSLEDRAGSPLHF.

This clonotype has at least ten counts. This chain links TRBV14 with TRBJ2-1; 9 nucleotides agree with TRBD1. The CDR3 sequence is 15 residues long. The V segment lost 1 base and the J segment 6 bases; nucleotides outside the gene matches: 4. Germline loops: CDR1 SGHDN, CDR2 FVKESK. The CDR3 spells CASSQGTGGFNEQFF. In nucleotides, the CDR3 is TGTGCCAGCAGCCAAGGAACAGGGGGCTTCAATGAGCAGTTCTTC.

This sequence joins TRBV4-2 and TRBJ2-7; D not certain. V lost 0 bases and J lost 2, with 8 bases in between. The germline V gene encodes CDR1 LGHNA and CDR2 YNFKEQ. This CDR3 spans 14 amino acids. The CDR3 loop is CASSQDGATYEQYF. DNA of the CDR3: TGTGCCAGCAGCCAAGACGGAGCAACCTACGAGCAGTACTTC.

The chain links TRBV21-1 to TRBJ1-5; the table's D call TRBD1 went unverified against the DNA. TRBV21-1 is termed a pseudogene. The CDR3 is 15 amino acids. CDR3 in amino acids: CASSPQGVGNQPQHF. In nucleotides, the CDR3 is TGTGCCAGCAGCCCACAGGGGGTCGGCAATCAGCCCCAGCATTTT.

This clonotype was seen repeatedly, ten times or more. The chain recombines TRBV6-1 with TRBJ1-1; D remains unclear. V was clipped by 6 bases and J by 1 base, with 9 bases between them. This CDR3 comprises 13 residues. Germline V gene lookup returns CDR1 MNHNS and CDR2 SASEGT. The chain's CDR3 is CASSSKRNTEAFF. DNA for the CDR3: TGTGCCAGCAGCTCGAAAAGGAACACTGAAGCTTTCTTT.

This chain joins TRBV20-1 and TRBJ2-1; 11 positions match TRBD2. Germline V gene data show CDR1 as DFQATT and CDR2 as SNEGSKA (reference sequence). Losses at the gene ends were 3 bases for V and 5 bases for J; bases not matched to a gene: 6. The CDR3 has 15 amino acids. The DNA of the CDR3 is TGCAGTGCTAGGACACTAGCGGGGGTTCACAATGAGCAGTTCTTC. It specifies CSARTLAGVHNEQFF.

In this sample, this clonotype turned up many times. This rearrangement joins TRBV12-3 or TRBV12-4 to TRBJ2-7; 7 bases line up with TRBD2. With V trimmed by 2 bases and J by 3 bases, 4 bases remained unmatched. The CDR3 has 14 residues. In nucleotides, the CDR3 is TGTGCCAGCAGTTTACTAGGCGGGGGCTACGAGCAGTACTTC. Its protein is CASSLLGGGYEQYF.

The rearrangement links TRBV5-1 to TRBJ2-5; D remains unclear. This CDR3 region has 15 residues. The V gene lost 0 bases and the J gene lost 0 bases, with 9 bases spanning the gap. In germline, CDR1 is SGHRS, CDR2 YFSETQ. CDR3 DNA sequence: TGCGCCAGCAGCTTGGCACGGGCGGACCAAGAGACCCAGTACTTC. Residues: CASSLARADQETQYF.

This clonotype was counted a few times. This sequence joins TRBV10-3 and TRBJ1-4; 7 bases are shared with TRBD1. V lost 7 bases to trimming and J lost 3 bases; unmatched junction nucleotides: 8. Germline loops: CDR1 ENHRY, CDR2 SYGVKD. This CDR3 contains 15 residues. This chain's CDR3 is CAIKVSGGPNEKLFF. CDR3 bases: TGTGCCATCAAAGTCTCAGGGGGACCTAATGAAAAACTGTTTTTT.

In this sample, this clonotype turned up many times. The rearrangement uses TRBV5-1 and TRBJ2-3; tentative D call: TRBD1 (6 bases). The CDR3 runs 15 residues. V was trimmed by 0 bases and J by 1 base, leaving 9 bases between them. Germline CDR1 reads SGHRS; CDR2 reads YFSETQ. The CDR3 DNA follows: TGCGCCAGCAGCTTGGACGGACAGCGCACAGATACGCAGTATTTT. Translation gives CASSLDGQRTDTQYF.

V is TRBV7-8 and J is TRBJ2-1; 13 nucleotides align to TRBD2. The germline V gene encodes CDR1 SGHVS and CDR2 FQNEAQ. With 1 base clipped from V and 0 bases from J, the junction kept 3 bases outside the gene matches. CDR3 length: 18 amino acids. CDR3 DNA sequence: TGTGCCAGCAGCTTAGTTGGGACTAGCGGGAACTCCTACAATGAGCAGTTCTTC. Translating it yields CASSLVGTSGNSYNEQFF.

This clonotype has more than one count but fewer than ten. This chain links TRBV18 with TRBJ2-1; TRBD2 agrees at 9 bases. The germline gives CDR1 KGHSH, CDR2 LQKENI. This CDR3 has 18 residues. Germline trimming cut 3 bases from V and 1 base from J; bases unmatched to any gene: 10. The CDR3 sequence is CASSPGTPGLASYNEQFF. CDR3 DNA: TGTGCCAGCTCACCGGGCACTCCGGGACTAGCATCCTACAATGAGCAGTTCTTC.

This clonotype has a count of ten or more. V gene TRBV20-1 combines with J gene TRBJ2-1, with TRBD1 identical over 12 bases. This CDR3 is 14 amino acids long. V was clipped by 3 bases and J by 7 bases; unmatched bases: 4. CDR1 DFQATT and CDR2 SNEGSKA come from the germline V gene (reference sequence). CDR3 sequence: CSARGQGALNEQFF. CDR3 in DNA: TGCAGTGCTAGGGGACAGGGGGCGCTGAATGAGCAGTTCTTC.

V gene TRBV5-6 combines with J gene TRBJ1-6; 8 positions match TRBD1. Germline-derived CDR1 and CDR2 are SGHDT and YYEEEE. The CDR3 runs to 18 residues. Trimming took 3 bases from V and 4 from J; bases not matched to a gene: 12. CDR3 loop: CASSSGDRGWVYNSPLHF. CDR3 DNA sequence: TGTGCCAGCAGCTCCGGAGACAGGGGCTGGGTTTATAATTCACCCCTCCACTTT.

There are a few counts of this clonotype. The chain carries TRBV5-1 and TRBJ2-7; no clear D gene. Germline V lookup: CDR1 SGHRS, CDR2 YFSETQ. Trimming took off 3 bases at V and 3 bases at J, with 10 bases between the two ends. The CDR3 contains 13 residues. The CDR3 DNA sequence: TGCGCCAGCAGCTCCAGCGTATACTACGAGCAGTACTTC. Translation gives CASSSSVYYEQYF.